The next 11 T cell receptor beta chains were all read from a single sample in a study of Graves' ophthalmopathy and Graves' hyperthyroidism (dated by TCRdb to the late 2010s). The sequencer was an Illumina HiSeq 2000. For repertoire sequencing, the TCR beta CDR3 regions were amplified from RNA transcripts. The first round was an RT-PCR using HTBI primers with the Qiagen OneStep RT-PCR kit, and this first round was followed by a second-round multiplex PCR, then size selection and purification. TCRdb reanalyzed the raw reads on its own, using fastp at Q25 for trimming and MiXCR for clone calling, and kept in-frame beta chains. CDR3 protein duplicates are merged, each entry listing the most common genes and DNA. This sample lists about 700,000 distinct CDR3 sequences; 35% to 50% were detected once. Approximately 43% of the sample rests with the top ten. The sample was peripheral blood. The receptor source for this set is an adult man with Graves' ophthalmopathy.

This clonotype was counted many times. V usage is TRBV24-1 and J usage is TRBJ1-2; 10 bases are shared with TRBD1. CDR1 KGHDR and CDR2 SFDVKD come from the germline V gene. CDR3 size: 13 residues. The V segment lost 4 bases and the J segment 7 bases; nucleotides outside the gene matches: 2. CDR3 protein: CATSDGTGAGYTF. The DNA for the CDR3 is TGTGCCACCAGTGACGGGACAGGGGCTGGCTACACCTTC.

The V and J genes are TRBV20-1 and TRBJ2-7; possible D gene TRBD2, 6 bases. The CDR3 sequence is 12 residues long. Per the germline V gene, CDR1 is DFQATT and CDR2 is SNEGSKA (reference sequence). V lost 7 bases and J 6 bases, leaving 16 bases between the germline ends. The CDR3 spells CSVTTVGSEQYF. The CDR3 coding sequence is TGCAGTGTCACCACCGTCGGGAGCGAGCAGTACTTC.

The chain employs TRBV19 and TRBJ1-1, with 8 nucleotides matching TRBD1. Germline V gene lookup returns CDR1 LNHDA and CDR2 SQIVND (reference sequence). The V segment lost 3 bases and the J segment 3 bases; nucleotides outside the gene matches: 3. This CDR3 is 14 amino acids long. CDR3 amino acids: CASSMDRDDTEAFF. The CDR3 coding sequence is TGTGCCAGTAGTATGGACAGGGATGACACTGAAGCTTTCTTT.

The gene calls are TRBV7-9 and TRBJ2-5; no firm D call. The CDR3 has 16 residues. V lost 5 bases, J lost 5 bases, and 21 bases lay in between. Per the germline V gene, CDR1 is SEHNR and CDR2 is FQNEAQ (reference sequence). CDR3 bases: TGTGCCAGCAGCCAAGATCCGTCTTTAGGATCCGAGACCCAGTACTTC. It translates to CASSQDPSLGSETQYF. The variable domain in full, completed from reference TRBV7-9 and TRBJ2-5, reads DTGVSQNPRHKITKRGQNVTFRCDPISEHNRLYWYRQTLGQGPEFLTYFQNEAQLEKSRLLSDRFSAERPKGSFSTLEIQRTEQGDSAMYLCASSQDPSLGSETQYFGPGTRLLVL.

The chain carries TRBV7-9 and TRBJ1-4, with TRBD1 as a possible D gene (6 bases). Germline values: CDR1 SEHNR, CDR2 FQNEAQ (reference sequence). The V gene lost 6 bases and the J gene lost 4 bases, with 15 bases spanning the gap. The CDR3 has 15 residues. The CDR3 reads CASSFRGTDNEKLFF. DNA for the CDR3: TGTGCCAGCAGTTTCAGGGGTACAGATAATGAAAAACTGTTTTTT.

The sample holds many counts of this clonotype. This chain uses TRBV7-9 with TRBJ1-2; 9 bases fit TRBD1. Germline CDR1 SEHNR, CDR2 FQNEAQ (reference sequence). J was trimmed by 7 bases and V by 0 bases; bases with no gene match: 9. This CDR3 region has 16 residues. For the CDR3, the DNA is TGTGCCAGCAGCTTAGCGGGGACAGGGATGGATCGTGGCTACACCTTC. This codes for CASSLAGTGMDRGYTF. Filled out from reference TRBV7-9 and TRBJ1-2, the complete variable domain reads DTGVSQNPRHKITKRGQNVTFRCDPISEHNRLYWYRQTLGQGPEFLTYFQNEAQLEKSRLLSDRFSAERPKGSFSTLEIQRTEQGDSAMYLCASSLAGTGMDRGYTFGSGTRLTVV.

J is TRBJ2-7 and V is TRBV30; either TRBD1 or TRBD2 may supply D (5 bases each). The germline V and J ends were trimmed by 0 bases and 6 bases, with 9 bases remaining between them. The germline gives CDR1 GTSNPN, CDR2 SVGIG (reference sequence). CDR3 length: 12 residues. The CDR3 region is CAWSVMGVEQYF. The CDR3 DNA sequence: TGTGCCTGGAGTGTAATGGGGGTCGAGCAGTACTTC. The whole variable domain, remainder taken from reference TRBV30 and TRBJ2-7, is SQTIHQWPATLVQPVGSPLSLECTVEGTSNPNLYWYRQAAGRGLQLLFYSVGIGQISSEVPQNLSASRPQDRQFILSSKKLLLSDSGFYLCAWSVMGVEQYFGPGTRLTVT.

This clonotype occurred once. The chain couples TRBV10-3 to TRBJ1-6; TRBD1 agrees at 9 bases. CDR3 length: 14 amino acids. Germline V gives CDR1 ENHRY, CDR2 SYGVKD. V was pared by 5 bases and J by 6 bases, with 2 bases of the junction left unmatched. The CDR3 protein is CAISRDRANSPLHF. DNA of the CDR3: TGTGCCATCAGTAGGGACAGGGCTAATTCACCCCTCCACTTT.

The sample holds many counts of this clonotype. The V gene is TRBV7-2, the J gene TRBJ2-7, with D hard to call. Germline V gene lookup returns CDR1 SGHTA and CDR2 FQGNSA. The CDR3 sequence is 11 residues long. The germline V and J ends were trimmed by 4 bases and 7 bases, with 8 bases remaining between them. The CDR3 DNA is TGTGCCAGCAGCTCCGGACCTGAGCAGTACTTC. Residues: CASSSGPEQYF.

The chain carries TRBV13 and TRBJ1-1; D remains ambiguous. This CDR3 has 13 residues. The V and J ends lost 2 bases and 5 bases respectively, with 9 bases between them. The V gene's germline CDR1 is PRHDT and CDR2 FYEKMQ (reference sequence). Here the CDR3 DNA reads TGTGCCAGCAGCTTACGGCGCCTGACTGAAGCTTTCTTT. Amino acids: CASSLRRLTEAFF.

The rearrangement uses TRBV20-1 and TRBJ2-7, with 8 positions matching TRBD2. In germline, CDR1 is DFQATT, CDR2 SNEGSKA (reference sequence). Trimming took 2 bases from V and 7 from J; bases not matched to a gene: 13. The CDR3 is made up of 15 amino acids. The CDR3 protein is CSARSPAGVSREQYF. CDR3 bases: TGCAGTGCTAGAAGTCCAGCGGGAGTATCGAGGGAGCAGTACTTC.